One sample yielded the 16 T cell receptor beta chains listed below, sequenced in a study of metastatic and nonmetastatic thyroid tumors. TCRdb reanalyzed the PCR reads via MiXCR. The data contain under 35,000 clones, approximately 25% of them singletons. Thyroid surgery had not been preceded by any treatment in any patient. The sample consisted of blood. These receptors all stem from a female donor with papillary thyroid cancer or a benign thyroid nodule (not recorded which). Some clones in this sample may be carry-over from other donors' samples.

This clone was counted ten times or more. The chain recombines TRBV28 with TRBJ1-6; D might be TRBD1 (6 bases). This CDR3 has 14 amino acids. CDR1 and CDR2 (germline): MDHEN, SYDVKM. With 2 bases removed from V and 9 bases from J, the gap between germline ends came to 11 bases. Here the CDR3 reads CASSLQGTGSPLHF. Here the CDR3 DNA reads TGTGCCAGCAGTTTACAGGGGACTGGTTCACCCCTCCACTTT.

Details on this clone: Because the CDR3 is missing its conserved closing phenylalanine or tryptophan, this is likely a read error. This chain uses TRBV3-1 with TRBJ1-3, with D possibly TRBD1 on 6 matching bases. The CDR3 spans 14 residues. Looked up from germline, CDR1 is LGHDT and CDR2 is YNNKEL (reference sequence). In DNA form, the CDR3 reads TGTGCCAGCAGCCAAACAGGGACTGGAAGCACCATATATTTG. Translated, it gives CASSQTGTGSTIYL.

This clone showed up many times. The chain is built from TRBV24-1 and TRBJ2-3, with D perhaps matching TRBD1 (6 bases). V dropped 0 bases and J dropped 5 bases, with 20 bases sitting between them. Germline V lookup: CDR1 KGHDR, CDR2 SFDVKD. This CDR3 is built from 18 residues. The CDR3 loop reads CATSDLPLQGLTGDTQYF. In nucleotides, the CDR3 is TGTGCCACCAGTGATTTGCCTCTGCAGGGGCTAACGGGAGATACGCAGTATTTT.

This clone has ten or more counts. The J gene is TRBJ1-6, the V gene TRBV27; TRBD1 matches 8 bases. The J segment lost 6 bases and the V segment lost 6 bases, leaving 7 bases of the junction unmatched. The germline V gene has CDR1 MNHEY and CDR2 SMNVEV (reference sequence). The CDR3 contains 15 residues. The CDR3 nucleotides read TGTGCCAGCAGGATAATACAGGGGGGTAATTCACCCCTCCACTTT. Translating gives CASRIIQGGNSPLHF.

A few counts support this clone. V is TRBV6-1 and J is TRBJ2-1, with D hard to call. The V end was cut by 6 bases, the J end by 7 bases, with 7 bases between. The CDR3 runs 11 residues. Per germline, CDR1 MNHNS and CDR2 SASEGT. The CDR3 is CASRWVNEQFF. The CDR3 coding sequence is TGTGCCAGCAGGTGGGTTAATGAGCAGTTCTTC.

This clone was seen more than once but under ten times. The chain couples TRBV14 to TRBJ1-2; D is possibly TRBD1 (6 bases). V was trimmed by 1 base and J by 6 bases, leaving 18 bases between them. From germline, CDR1 is SGHDN and CDR2 FVKESK. This CDR3 region has 16 residues. The CDR3 nucleotides read TGTGCCAGCAGCCAAGTTCAGGGGAGGGATCCTCATGGCTACACCTTC. It yields the protein CASSQVQGRDPHGYTF.

This clone was seen more than once but under ten times. The genes are TRBV6-1 and TRBJ2-2; weak D call: TRBD2 (6 bases). Germline V CDR1 and CDR2: MNHNS, SASEGT. The CDR3 is 14 residues long. The V end was cut by 6 bases, the J end by 5 bases, with 13 bases between. CDR3 sequence (DNA): TGTGCCAGCAGCCTATCGGGAGTGACCGGGGAGCTGTTTTTT. Amino acid sequence: CASSLSGVTGELFF.

This clone has a count of ten or more. This chain joins TRBV15 and TRBJ1-1; 9 bases align to TRBD1. The V gene end was trimmed by 1 base and the J gene end by 6 bases; junction bases not matched to a gene: 3. This CDR3 is built from 14 residues. CDR1 and CDR2 (germline): LNHNV, YYDKDF (reference sequence). CDR3 amino acids: CATSRAQGAAEAFF. CDR3 DNA: TGTGCCACCAGCAGAGCACAGGGGGCGGCTGAAGCTTTCTTT.

This clone showed up many times. This rearrangement joins TRBV30 to TRBJ1-1; 7 positions agree with TRBD1. CDR1 is GTSNPN, CDR2 SVGIG, per germline (reference sequence). The CDR3 extends over 12 amino acids. With 2 bases clipped from V and 6 bases from J, the junction kept 3 bases outside the gene matches. The CDR3 region is CAWSITGAEAFF. Here the CDR3 DNA reads TGTGCCTGGAGTATAACAGGGGCTGAAGCTTTCTTT.

The CDR3 loop is CASNQDRSPGNTIYF. The CDR3, as DNA: TGTGCCAGCAACCAAGATAGGAGCCCTGGAAACACCATATATTTT. The chain employs TRBV6-4 and TRBJ1-3; D gene ambiguous. V was clipped by 7 bases and J by 2 bases, with 15 bases between them. From germline, CDR1 is MRHNA and CDR2 SNTAGT. The CDR3 contains 15 residues.

This clone showed up just a few times. V usage is TRBV6-1 and J usage is TRBJ2-7; D is unclear. V was pared by 4 bases and J by 3 bases, with 13 bases between. Per the germline V gene, CDR1 is MNHNS and CDR2 is SASEGT. The CDR3 is 14 amino acids. CDR3 protein: CASSGAPRIYEQYF. CDR3 DNA sequence: TGTGCCAGCAGTGGGGCTCCACGGATCTACGAGCAGTACTTC.

This clone was seen a few times. The chain recombines TRBV19 with TRBJ1-1; D unresolved. Trimming removed 7 bases at V and 1 base at J, with 13 bases between. The CDR3 is 14 residues long. Germline lookup yields CDR1 LNHDA and CDR2 SQIVND (reference sequence). For the CDR3, the DNA is TGTGCCAGTACCCTAGGGCCATCGAACACTGAAGCTTTCTTT. This codes for CASTLGPSNTEAFF.

This clone was picked up many times. The chain recombines TRBV15 with TRBJ2-5; 7 bases agree with TRBD2. Germline trimming cut 4 bases from V and 5 bases from J; bases unmatched to any gene: 7. This CDR3 is 14 amino acids long. Germline V gives CDR1 LNHNV, CDR2 YYDKDF (reference sequence). CDR3 nucleotide sequence: TGTGCCACCAGCACCCGGACTAGTAGGGAGACCCAGTACTTC. Translation: CATSTRTSRETQYF.

CDR3 nucleotides: TGCAGTGCCGCCTATGCGGACTTAGAGTACAATGAGCAGTTCTTC. Translated: CSAAYADLEYNEQFF. V is TRBV20-1 and J is TRBJ2-1, with D possibly being TRBD2 (5 bases). The CDR3 spans 15 residues. CDR1 and CDR2 (germline): DFQATT, SNEGSKA (reference sequence). Deletions cut 6 bases from V and 4 bases from J, with 19 bases between.

The gene calls are TRBV19 and TRBJ2-7, with TRBD1 matching over 10 bases. Germline CDR1 LNHDA, CDR2 SQIVND (reference sequence). V was pared by 2 bases and J by 5 bases, with 3 bases of the junction left unmatched. The CDR3 covers 14 residues. This CDR3 reads CASSIRQGANEQYF. CDR3 DNA sequence: TGTGCCAGTAGTATACGACAGGGGGCTAACGAGCAGTACTTC.

V and J are TRBV5-4 and TRBJ1-2; D may be TRBD1 (5 bases). V was shortened by 5 bases and J by 1 base, with 15 bases between the two germline ends. CDR1 and CDR2 from the germline V gene are SGHNT and YYREEE (reference sequence). The CDR3 totals 15 residues. CDR3 protein: CASSPGHVLNYGYTF. The CDR3, as DNA: TGTGCCAGCAGTCCAGGACATGTGCTTAACTATGGCTACACCTTC.